A selection of T cell receptor beta chains follows, all from one sample in a study of cytomegalovirus exposure and HLA in healthy donors. Profiling relied on immunoSEQ multiplex PCR, and the TCRdb table lists in-frame clones only, not all of them. The sample lists roughly 110,000 clones, more than 75% occurring once. The sequencing input was PBMCs. The receptors were gathered from a man aged 25 to 45 in good health and CMV-seropositive. Each CDR3 is given with its conserved first and last residue. A D gene is named only where the DNA matches it firmly. The size of a clone is reported for some rows only, either as once, few or many, or as a class for expanded clones.

TRBV2	NA	TRBJ1-5	NA	TGTGCCAGCGGAGACAGTCCGTATAGCAATCAGCCCCAGCATTTT	CASGDSPYSNQPQHF
TRBV18	NA	TRBJ1-2	NA	TGTGCCAGCTCGTCCGGGACAAATTATGGCTACACCTTC	CASSSGTNYGYTF
TRBV19	NA	TRBJ2-3	NA	TGTGCCAGTAGGTGGGGAGTCACAGATACGCAGTATTTT	CASRWGVTDTQYF
TRBV2	NA	TRBJ2-3	TRBD1	TGTGCCAGCAGTGCCACAGGGGGCTGGGATACGCAGTATTTT	CASSATGGWDTQYF
TRBV6-5	NA	TRBJ1-3	TRBD1	TGTGCCAGCAGCCAAGACAGGGTCTCTGGAAACACCATATATTTT	CASSQDRVSGNTIYF
TRBV5-4	NA	TRBJ2-3	NA	TGTGCCAGCAGCTTCTTAGGGCTAGCCAGCACAGATACGCAGTATTTT	CASSFLGLASTDTQYF
TRBV6-5	NA	TRBJ1-1	NA	TGTGCCAGCAGTTTTAGTCAGAACACTGAAGCTTTCTTT	CASSFSQNTEAFF
TRBV11-3	NA	TRBJ1-1	NA	TGTGCCAGCCGGTCGGGGTGGACTGAAGCTTTCTTT	CASRSGWTEAFF
TRBV5-6	NA	TRBJ2-7	NA	TGTGCCAGCAGTTCCTGGTGGGGCGTCGAGCAGTACTTC	CASSSWWGVEQYF
TRBV19	NA	TRBJ1-4	NA	TGTGCCAGTAGTAAGGGGGAAGGTGAAAAACTGTTTTTT	CASSKGEGEKLFF
TRBV9	few	TRBJ2-6	NA	TGTGCCAGCAGCGTGGGAGCTGGGGCCAACGTCCTGACTTTC	CASSVGAGANVLTF
TRBV7-2	NA	TRBJ2-4	NA	TGTGCCAGCAGCCCCCACCGGGTAAACATTCAGTACTTC	CASSPHRVNIQYF
TRBV2	NA	TRBJ1-4	NA	TGTGCCAGCAGTGAAGAGGAGATTCTAAGGCCTAATGAAAAACTGTTTTTT	CASSEEEILRPNEKLFF
TRBV9	NA	TRBJ2-6	NA	TGTGCCAGCAGCGTTACAGGGTCTGGGGCCAACGTCCTGACTTTC	CASSVTGSGANVLTF
TRBV7-6	NA	TRBJ2-1	TRBD1	TGTGCCAGCAGCTCAGGACAGGGCCTGGATGAGCAGTTCTTC	CASSSGQGLDEQFF
TRBV10-2	NA	TRBJ2-3	TRBD2	TGCGCCAGCAGTGATTTCCTAGCGGGAATGTCAGATACGCAGTATTTT	CASSDFLAGMSDTQYF